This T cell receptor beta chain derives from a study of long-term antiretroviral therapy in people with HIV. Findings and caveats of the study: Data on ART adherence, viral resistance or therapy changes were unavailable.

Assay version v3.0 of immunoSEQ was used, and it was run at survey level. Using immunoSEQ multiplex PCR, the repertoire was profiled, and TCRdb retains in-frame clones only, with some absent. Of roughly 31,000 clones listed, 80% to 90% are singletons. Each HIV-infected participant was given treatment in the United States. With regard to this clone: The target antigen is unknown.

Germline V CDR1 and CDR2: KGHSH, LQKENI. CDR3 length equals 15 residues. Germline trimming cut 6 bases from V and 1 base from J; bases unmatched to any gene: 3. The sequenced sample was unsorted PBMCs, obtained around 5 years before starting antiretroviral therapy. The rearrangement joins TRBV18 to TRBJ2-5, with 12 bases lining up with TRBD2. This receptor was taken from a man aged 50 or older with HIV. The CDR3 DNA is TGTGCCAGCTCCCGGACTAGCGGGACCCAAGAGACCCAGTACTTC. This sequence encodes CASSRTSGTQETQYF.